Listed below are T cell receptor beta chains from one sample, sequenced in a study of blood T cell repertoires in COVID-19. Here immunoSEQ multiplex PCR was the method, and the copy in TCRdb shows in-frame clones only, minus some. Of 350,000 to 450,000 clones listed, roughly 86% are singletons. The sample consisted of peripheral blood. Receptor source: a human donor in a cohort sampled during active COVID-19. The CDR3 runs from the conserved cysteine through the conserved F or W. Fields, in order: clone size, D gene, J gene, V gene, CDR3 protein. D genes are given only for firm matches. Not every row has a clone size; where given, it reads once, few, many or a size class.

>.|.|TRBJ1-2|TRBV5-4
CASSLTTGGYTF
>.|.|TRBJ2-3|TRBV5-8
CASRGPQVLDTQYF
>.|.|TRBJ1-2|TRBV30
CAWSIINYGYTF
>.|.|TRBJ2-5|TRBV4-1
CASSQDTGAELETQYF
>.|TRBD1|TRBJ2-1|TRBV19
CASPTGQGAYNEQFF
>.|.|TRBJ1-2|TRBV19
CASSIPGGNYGYTF
>.|.|TRBJ2-7|TRBV19
CASSTNQHYEQYF
>.|TRBD1|TRBJ1-2|TRBV5-4
CASSPDRDYGYTF
>.|TRBD2|TRBJ2-3|TRBV15
CATSRDRRAGGPTLTDTQYF
>.|TRBD1|TRBJ2-7|TRBV5-1
CASSLRGGPYEQYF
>.|TRBD1|TRBJ1-2|TRBV19
CASSPTGGTNYGYTF
>.|TRBD2|TRBJ2-1|TRBV9
CASSVGNLRTSGEQFF
>.|.|TRBJ1-2|TRBV9
CASSVDEAAGYGYTF
>few|.|TRBJ2-3|TRBV5-1
CASSLTSTDTQYF
>.|TRBD1|TRBJ1-3|TRBV9
CASSVRGQGTGNTIYF
>.|TRBD2|TRBJ2-3|TRBV3-1/TRBV3-2
CASSRGTSPSTQYF
>.|TRBD2|TRBJ2-3|TRBV24-1
CATSDHRTSGRPNTDTQYF
>once|.|TRBJ1-1|TRBV6-5
CASTELQSLNTEAFF
>.|.|TRBJ2-7|TRBV11-1
CASSLAGVRHEQYF
>.|.|TRBJ1-4|TRBV7-9
CASSLAVGTGNEKLFF
>.|TRBD1|TRBJ2-2|TRBV19
CASSITGGANTGELFF
>.|.|TRBJ2-7|TRBV12-3/TRBV12-4
CASSLGALPQQYF
>.|TRBD1|TRBJ1-1|TRBV5-1
CASRRGRTGGAMNTEAFF
>.|TRBD1|TRBJ2-5|TRBV11-2
CASSLDTGTGQETQYF
>.|TRBD2|TRBJ2-5|TRBV3-1/TRBV3-2
CASSQLAGVETQYF
>.|.|TRBJ2-1|TRBV7-8
CASSLELPARGYEQFF
>.|.|TRBJ2-7|TRBV11-2
CASSLAAGLSYEQYF
>.|TRBD1|TRBJ2-7|TRBV10-1
CARNQGALSYEQYF
>.|TRBD2|TRBJ2-6|TRBV5-6
CASSTLAGPYSGANVLTF
>.|.|TRBJ1-4|TRBV30
CAWSGRGGANEKLFF
>.|.|TRBJ1-5|TRBV6-5
CASRANQPQHF
>once|.|TRBJ1-4|TRBV30
CAWKGQSNEKLFF
>.|TRBD2|TRBJ2-5|TRBV6-5
CASSYRFSGGQETQYF
>.|.|TRBJ2-7|TRBV29-1
CSVGGREDEQYF
>.|.|TRBJ2-7|TRBV7-8
CASSFETRSEQYF
>.|TRBD2|TRBJ2-1|TRBV5-8
CASILRAGGPSEQFF
>.|.|TRBJ1-5|TRBV15
CATSDRYLVNQPQHF
>few|.|TRBJ2-1|TRBV30
CAWSGDPTGVSYNEQFF
>.|.|TRBJ2-7|TRBV5-4
CASSLGRERDEQYF
>.|TRBD1|TRBJ1-1|TRBV7-3
CASSLWGGQDTEAFF
>.|.|TRBJ2-3|TRBV2
CASSGPTDTQYF
>.|.|TRBJ2-2|TRBV6-4
CASSPEDTGELFF
>.|TRBD2|TRBJ2-7|TRBV25-1
CASSESGLAGGGYEQYF
>.|TRBD1|TRBJ2-7|TRBV4-1
CASSQVGQGNEQYF
>.|TRBD2|TRBJ2-3|TRBV7-8
CASSLAGTSGRVTGTQYF
>.|.|TRBJ2-3|TRBV10-3
CAIRLADTQYF
>many|TRBD2|TRBJ2-3|TRBV4-1
CASSRLPLTRGTDTQYF
>once|.|TRBJ1-1|TRBV7-3
CASSFQDTEAFF
>once|.|TRBJ2-7|TRBV6-6
CASSYGTSYEQYF
>few|.|TRBJ2-7|TRBV30
CAWHDKAGSSYEQYF
>.|.|TRBJ2-7|TRBV5-6
CASSLTELPSYEQYF
>.|TRBD1|TRBJ2-7|TRBV2
CASTRRGLKGQYF